The 2 T cell receptor beta chains presented below share a single source sample, sequenced in a study of blood T cells in healthy people across ages (dated by TCRdb to the mid-2010s). Libraries were prepared through 5' RACE. Sequencing instrument: Illumina HiSeq 2500. A second PCR of about 6 to 11 cycles was performed with a sample-barcoded 5' primer and a J-beta primer mix. TCRdb took the public reads, trimmed them with fastp at Q25, ran MiXCR for clone calling and kept in-frame beta chains. Every CDR3 protein is listed once, alongside the most common genes and DNA of its rows. The sample table shows approximately 800,000 distinct CDR3 sequences, and about 48% are seen once. 40% to 50% of the sample belongs to the ten largest clones. Sequencing input: blood. The source of these receptors is a man older than 75 in good health.

This chain joins TRBV29-1 and TRBJ1-6; tentatively, D is TRBD1 (6 bases). Germline V CDR1 and CDR2: SQVTM, ANQGSEA. Trimming took 6 bases from V and 5 from J, leaving 11 bases between them. This CDR3 contains 13 residues. CDR3 DNA: TGCAGCGTGAATACAGGGAATAATTCACCCCTCCACTTT. Protein: CSVNTGNNSPLHF.

This clonotype was seen just once. The genes are TRBV10-3 and TRBJ1-3; unclear D gene. Trimming stripped 10 bases from V and 0 bases from J, with 10 bases between. The CDR3 extends over 13 amino acids. Per germline, CDR1 ENHRY and CDR2 SYGVKD. CDR3 region: CASQLSSGNTIYF. CDR3 DNA: TGTGCCAGCCAATTGAGCTCTGGAAACACCATATATTTT.